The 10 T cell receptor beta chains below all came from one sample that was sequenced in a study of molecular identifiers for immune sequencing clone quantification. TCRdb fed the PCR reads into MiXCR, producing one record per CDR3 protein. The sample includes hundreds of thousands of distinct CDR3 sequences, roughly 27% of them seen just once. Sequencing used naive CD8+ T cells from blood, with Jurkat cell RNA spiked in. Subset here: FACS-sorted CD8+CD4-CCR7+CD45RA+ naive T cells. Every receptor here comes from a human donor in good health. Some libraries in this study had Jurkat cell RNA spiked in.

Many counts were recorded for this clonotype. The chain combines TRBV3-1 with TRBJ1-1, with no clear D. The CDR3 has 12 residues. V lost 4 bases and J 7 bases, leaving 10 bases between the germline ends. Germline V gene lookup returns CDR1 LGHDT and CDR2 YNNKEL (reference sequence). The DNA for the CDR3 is TGTGCCAGCAGCCGGTCGTTCGGTGAAGCTTTCTTT. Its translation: CASSRSFGEAFF.

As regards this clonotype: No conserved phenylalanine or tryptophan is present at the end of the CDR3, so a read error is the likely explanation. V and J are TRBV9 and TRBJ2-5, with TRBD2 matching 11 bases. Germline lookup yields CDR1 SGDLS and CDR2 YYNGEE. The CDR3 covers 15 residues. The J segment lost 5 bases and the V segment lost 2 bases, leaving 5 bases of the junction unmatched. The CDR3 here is CASSVGTSGMETQYI. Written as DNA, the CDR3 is TGTGCCAGCAGCGTCGGGACTAGCGGTATGGAGACCCAGTACATC.

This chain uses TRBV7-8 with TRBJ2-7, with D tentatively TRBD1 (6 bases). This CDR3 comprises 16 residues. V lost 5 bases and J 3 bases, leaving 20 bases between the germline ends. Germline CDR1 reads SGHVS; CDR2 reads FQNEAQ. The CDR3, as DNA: TGTGCCAGCAGCCCTCAAGTCCCAACAGGGCACTACGAGCAGTACTTC. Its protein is CASSPQVPTGHYEQYF.

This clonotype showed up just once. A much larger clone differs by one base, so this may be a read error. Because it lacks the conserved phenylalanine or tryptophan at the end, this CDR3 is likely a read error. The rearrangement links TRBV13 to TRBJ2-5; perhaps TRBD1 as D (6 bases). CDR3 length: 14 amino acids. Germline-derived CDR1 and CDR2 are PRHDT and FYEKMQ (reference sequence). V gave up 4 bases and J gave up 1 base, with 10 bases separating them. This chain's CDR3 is CASSSEGGQETQYI. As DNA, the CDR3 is TGTGCCAGCAGCTCCGAAGGGGGCCAAGAGACCCAGTACATC.

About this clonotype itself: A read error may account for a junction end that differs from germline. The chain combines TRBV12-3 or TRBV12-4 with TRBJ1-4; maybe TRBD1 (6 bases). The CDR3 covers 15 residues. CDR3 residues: CASSAFRDNGEKLVF. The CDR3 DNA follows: TGTGCCAGCAGTGCATTTAGGGACAACGGGGAAAAGCTGGTTTTT.

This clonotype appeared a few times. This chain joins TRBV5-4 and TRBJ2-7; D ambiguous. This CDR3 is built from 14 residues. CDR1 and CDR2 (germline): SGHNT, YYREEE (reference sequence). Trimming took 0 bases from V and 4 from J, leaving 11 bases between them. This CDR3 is CASSLGDNRYEQYF. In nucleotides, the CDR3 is TGTGCCAGCAGCTTGGGAGACAACAGATACGAGCAGTACTTC. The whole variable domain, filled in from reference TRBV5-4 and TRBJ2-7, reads ETGVTQSPTHLIKTRGQQVTLRCSSQSGHNTVSWYQQALGQGPQFIFQYYREEENGRGNFPPRFSGLQFPNYSSELNVNALELDDSALYLCASSLGDNRYEQYFGPGTRLTVT.

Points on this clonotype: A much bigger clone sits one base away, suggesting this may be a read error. As DNA, the CDR3 is TGTGCCAGCAGCTTAGCGATTTCCTACGAGCAGTACTTC. Protein product: CASSLAISYEQYF. The V call is TRBV7-2, the J call TRBJ2-7; no clear D. The CDR3 spans 13 residues. V lost 0 bases and J 1 base, leaving 4 bases between the germline ends. Germline values: CDR1 SGHTA, CDR2 FQGNSA.

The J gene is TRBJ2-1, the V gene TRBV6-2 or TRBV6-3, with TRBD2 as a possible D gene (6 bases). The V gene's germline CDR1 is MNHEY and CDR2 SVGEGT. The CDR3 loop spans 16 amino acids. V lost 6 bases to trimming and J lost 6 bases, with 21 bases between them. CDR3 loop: CASSRKPGLGINEQFF. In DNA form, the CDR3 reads TGTGCCAGCAGCCGAAAACCGGGACTTGGTATCAATGAGCAGTTCTTC.

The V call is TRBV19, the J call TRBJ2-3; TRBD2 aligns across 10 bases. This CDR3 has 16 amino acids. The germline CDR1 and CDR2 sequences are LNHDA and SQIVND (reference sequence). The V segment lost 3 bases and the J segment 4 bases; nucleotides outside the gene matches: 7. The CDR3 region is CASSMGLASSSDTQYF. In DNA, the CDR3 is TGTGCCAGTAGTATGGGACTAGCGAGCTCCTCAGATACGCAGTATTTT.

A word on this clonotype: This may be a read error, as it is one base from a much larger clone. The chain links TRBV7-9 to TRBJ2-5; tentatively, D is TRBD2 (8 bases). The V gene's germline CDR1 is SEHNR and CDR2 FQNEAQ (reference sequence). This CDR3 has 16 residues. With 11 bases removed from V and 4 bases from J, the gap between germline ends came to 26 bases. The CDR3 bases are TGTGCCTCAAATTACAGGGGACTAGGGACCGGAGAGACCCAGTACTTC. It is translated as CASNYRGLGTGETQYF.